The rows below give T cell receptor beta chains drawn from one sample of a study of beta chain features in type 1 diabetes. Clones were read by immunoSEQ multiplex PCR, and TCRdb kept only the in-frame ones, dropping some. The sample comprises under 550,000 clones, approximately 10% of which are singletons, and approximately 0.05% rests with the top ten. Sequencing input: naive CD4+ T cells from blood. Receptors originate from a woman under 30 in good health. Both conserved end residues are part of each CDR3. D genes are given only for firm matches. Expanded clones get a size class; other rows say once, few or many, or leave the size out.

d_gene	abundance	v_gene	j_gene	CDR3nt	CDR3aa
NA	NA	TRBV5-6	TRBJ2-5	TGTGCCAGCAGCTTGGCCTCTGGTGGAGAGACCCAGTACTTC	CASSLASGGETQYF
NA	NA	TRBV20-1	TRBJ1-1	TGCAGTGCTAGTGGGGTGAATGAAGCTTTCTTT	CSASGVNEAFF
NA	few	TRBV25-1	TRBJ1-2	TGTGCCACCCTGGACAAGGGGCTCTATGGCTACACCTTC	CATLDKGLYGYTF
TRBD2	few	TRBV14	TRBJ2-7	TGTGCCAGCAGCCGCCGACTAGCGGGTAGCTCCTACGAGCAGTACTTC	CASSRRLAGSSYEQYF
TRBD2	few	TRBV7-2	TRBJ2-1	TGTGCCAGCAGCCGTCTAGCGGGAATCTACAATGAGCAGTTCTTC	CASSRLAGIYNEQFF
TRBD2	NA	TRBV29-1	TRBJ2-5	TGCAGCGTTGAGGGAGGGTACGGAGAGACCCAGTACTTC	CSVEGGYGETQYF
TRBD1	NA	TRBV4-3	TRBJ2-1	TGCGCCAGCAGCTTCATACTTCGCCGACAGGGAAGCAATGAGCAGTTCTTC	CASSFILRRQGSNEQFF
TRBD1	NA	TRBV2	TRBJ1-2	TGTGCCAGCAGTGGTCGGCAGGGGGCGGGAGGCTACACCTTC	CASSGRQGAGGYTF
TRBD1	NA	TRBV2	TRBJ1-2	TGTGCCAGCTCGGGACAGACTAACTATGGCTACACCTTC	CASSGQTNYGYTF
NA	NA	TRBV14	TRBJ1-5	TGTGCCAGCAGCCGGGGGAGTAATCAGCCCCAGCATTTT	CASSRGSNQPQHF
TRBD1	NA	TRBV6-4	TRBJ2-1	TGTGCCAGCAAGGCGACAGGGGACTCCTACAATGAGCAGTTCTTC	CASKATGDSYNEQFF
NA	few	TRBV7-9	TRBJ1-2	TGTGCCAGCAGCTCGGGAGAGAAAAACTATGGCTACACCTTC	CASSSGEKNYGYTF
TRBD1	few	TRBV5-1	TRBJ1-2	TGCGCCAGCAGCGGTACAGGGGGCGACGGCTACACCTTC	CASSGTGGDGYTF
NA	once	TRBV5-6	TRBJ2-7	TGTGCCAGCAGCAGTCACAGAGAACCCTACGAGCAGTACTTC	CASSSHREPYEQYF
NA	few	TRBV7-3	TRBJ2-1	TGTGCCAGCAGCCCACAGCCTAACAATGAGCAGTTCTTC	CASSPQPNNEQFF
NA	few	TRBV6-5	TRBJ2-3	TGTGCCAGCACCCCGTATCAGGGCCACACAGATACGCAGTATTTT	CASTPYQGHTDTQYF
NA	NA	TRBV18	TRBJ1-1	TGTGCCAGCTCCCTCAAGGACAAGACTGAAGCTTTCTTT	CASSLKDKTEAFF
NA	NA	TRBV4-2	TRBJ2-5	TGTGCCAGCAGCCAAGGGATTGCAGGGATGAGGGAGACCCAGTACTTC	CASSQGIAGMRETQYF
NA	NA	TRBV7-2	TRBJ2-5	TGTGCCAGCAGCTTATCCCAGAGGGAGACCCAGTACTTC	CASSLSQRETQYF
NA	NA	TRBV2	TRBJ2-6	TGTGCCAGCCTTTCTGGGGCCAACGTCCTGACTTTC	CASLSGANVLTF
NA	few	TRBV6-1	TRBJ1-5	TGTGCCAGCAGTGGCCGGGAAACTCTGAGCAATCAGCCCCAGCATTTT	CASSGRETLSNQPQHF
NA	NA	TRBV9	TRBJ2-2	TGTGCCAGCAGCGTAGAATGGAGCGGGGAGCTGTTTTTT	CASSVEWSGELFF
NA	NA	TRBV7-9	TRBJ2-1	TGTGCCAGCAGCTCCAGAGGGGGGCCGGGACGTGAGCAGTTCTTC	CASSSRGGPGREQFF
NA	NA	TRBV25-1	TRBJ2-5	TGTGCCAGCAGTGAATCGGGGAGTATAGAGACCCAGTACTTC	CASSESGSIETQYF
NA	NA	TRBV29-1	TRBJ1-2	TGCAGCGTTGAAGATTTAATAAGCGGCTACACCTTC	CSVEDLISGYTF
NA	NA	TRBV9	TRBJ2-1	TGTGCCAGCAGTTCCCCAGGGTGGGATGAGCAGTTCTTC	CASSSPGWDEQFF
NA	NA	TRBV29-1	TRBJ2-6	TGCAGCGTCGAACAGCCCTCTGGGGCCAACGTCCTGACTTTC	CSVEQPSGANVLTF
NA	NA	TRBV7-8	TRBJ1-1	TGTGCAACCGTAAAAACTCGAACGAAGAACACTGAAGCTTTCTTT	CATVKTRTKNTEAFF